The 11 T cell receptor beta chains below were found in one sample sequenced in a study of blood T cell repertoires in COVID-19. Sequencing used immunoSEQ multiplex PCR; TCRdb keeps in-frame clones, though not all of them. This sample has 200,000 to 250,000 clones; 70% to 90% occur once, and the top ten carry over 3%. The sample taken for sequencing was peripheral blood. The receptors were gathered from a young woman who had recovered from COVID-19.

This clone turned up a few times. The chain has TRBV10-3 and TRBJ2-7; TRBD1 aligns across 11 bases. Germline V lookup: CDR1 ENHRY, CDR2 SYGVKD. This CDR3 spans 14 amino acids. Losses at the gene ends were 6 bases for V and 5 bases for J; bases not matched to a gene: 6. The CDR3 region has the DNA TGTGCCATCAGGGTGGAGGGACAGGGGGACGAGCAGTACTTC. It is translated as CAIRVEGQGDEQYF.

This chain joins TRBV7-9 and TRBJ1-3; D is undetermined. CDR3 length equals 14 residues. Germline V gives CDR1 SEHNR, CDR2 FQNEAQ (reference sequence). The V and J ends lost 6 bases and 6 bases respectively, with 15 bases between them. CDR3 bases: TGTGCCAGCAGGGACGGGGTTGAGGAAAACACCATATATTTT. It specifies CASRDGVEENTIYF.

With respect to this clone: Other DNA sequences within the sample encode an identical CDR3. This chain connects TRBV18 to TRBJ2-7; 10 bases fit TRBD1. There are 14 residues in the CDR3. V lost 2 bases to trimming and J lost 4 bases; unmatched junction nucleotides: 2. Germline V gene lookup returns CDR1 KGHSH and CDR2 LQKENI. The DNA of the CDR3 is TGTGCCAGCTCACCAGGGACAGGGGCGTACGAGCAGTACTTC. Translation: CASSPGTGAYEQYF.

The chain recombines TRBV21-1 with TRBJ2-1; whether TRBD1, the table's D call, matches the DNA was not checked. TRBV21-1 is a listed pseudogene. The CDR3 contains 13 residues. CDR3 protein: CASRTGNYNEQFF. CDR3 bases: TGTGCCAGTAGGACAGGTAACTACAATGAGCAGTTCTTC.

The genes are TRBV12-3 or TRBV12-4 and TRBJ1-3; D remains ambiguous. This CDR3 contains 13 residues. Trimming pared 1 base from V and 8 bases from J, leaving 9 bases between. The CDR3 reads CASSLEFGDTIYF. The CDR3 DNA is TGTGCCAGCAGTTTAGAATTCGGGGACACCATATATTTT.

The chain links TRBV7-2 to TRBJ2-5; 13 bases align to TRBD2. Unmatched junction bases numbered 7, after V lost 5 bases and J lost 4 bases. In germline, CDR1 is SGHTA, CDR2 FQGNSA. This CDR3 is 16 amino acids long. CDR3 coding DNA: TGTGCCAGCAGCCCCTGGACTAGCGGGGGTGGAGAGACCCAGTACTTC. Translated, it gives CASSPWTSGGGETQYF.

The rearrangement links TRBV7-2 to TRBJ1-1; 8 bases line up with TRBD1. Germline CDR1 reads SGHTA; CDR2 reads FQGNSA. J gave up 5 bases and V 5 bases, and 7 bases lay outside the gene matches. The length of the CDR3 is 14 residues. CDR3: CASSPGQGGTEAFF. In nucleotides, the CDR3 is TGTGCCAGCAGCCCCGGACAGGGAGGTACTGAAGCTTTCTTT.

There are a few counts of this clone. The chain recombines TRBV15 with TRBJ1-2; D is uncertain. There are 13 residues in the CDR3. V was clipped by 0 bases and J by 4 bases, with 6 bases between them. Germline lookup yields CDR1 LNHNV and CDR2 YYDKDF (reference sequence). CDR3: CATSRDTVYGYTF. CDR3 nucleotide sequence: TGTGCCACCAGCAGAGACACAGTCTATGGCTACACCTTC.

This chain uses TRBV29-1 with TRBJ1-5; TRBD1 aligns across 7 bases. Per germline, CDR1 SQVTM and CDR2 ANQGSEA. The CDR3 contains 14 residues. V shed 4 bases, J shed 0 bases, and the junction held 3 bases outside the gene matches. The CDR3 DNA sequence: TGCAGCGTTGGTGGGACAGATAGCAATCAGCCCCAGCATTTT. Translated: CSVGGTDSNQPQHF.

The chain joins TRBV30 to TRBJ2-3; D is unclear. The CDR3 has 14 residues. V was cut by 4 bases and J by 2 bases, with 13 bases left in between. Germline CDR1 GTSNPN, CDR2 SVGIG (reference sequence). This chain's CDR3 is CAWMLDSNTDTQYF. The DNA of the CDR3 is TGTGCCTGGATGTTAGACTCTAACACAGATACGCAGTATTTT. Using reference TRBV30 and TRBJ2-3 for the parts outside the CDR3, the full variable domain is SQTIHQWPATLVQPVGSPLSLECTVEGTSNPNLYWYRQAAGRGLQLLFYSVGIGQISSEVPQNLSASRPQDRQFILSSKKLLLSDSGFYLCAWMLDSNTDTQYFGPGTRLTVL.

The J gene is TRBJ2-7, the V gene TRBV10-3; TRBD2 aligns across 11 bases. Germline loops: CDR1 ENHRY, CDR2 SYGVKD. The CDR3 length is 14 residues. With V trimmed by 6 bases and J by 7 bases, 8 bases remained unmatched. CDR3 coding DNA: TGTGCCATCAGCCCCCAGGTAGCGGGGGGGGAGCAGTACTTC. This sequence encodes CAISPQVAGGEQYF.